The text below deals with one T cell receptor (beta chain). The sample originates from a study of blood T cell repertoires in COVID-19. The germline V gene encodes CDR1 LNHDA and CDR2 SQIVND (reference sequence). The CDR3 runs to 16 residues. The V and J ends lost 4 bases and 8 bases respectively, with 18 bases between them. TCRdb's table, derived via immunoSEQ multiplex PCR, lists solely in-frame clones and lacks some. The sample lists about 170,000 clones, around four fifths seen once, with about 3.5% in the top ten. V usage is TRBV19 and J usage is TRBJ1-6, with TRBD1 as a possible D gene (5 bases). The receptor was derived from a woman aged 45-59 years in a cohort exposed to, infected with or recovered from COVID-19 (not recorded which). The sample was PBMCs or T cells enriched from blood (not recorded which). The CDR3 spells CASSTWTSGGDSPLHF. Written as DNA, the CDR3 is TGTGCCAGTAGTACGTGGACAAGCGGAGGGGATTCACCCCTCCACTTT.